This is a list of T cell receptor beta chains from one sample in a study of cytomegalovirus exposure and HLA in healthy donors. TCRdb's table, derived via immunoSEQ multiplex PCR, lists solely in-frame clones and lacks some. The sample lists approximately 180,000 clones, around 75% occurring once. Sequenced sample: PBMCs. All receptors come from a woman aged 45-65 years in good health and CMV-seronegative. CDR3s include the opening cysteine and the closing phenylalanine or tryptophan. Fields, in order: J gene, V gene, CDR3 length, clone size, CDR3 protein. Expanded clones are given a class, and other clones once, few, many or no size at all.

>TRBJ2-1|TRBV5-4|16|-
CASSLAVGTSGGEQFF
>TRBJ2-5|TRBV7-6|15|-
CASSSRGGGQETQYF
>TRBJ1-1|TRBV6-1|14|-
CASRNRSPGTEAFF
>TRBJ2-3|TRBV7-6|14|-
CASSPSSSTDTQYF
>TRBJ2-7|TRBV4-1|16|-
CASSQVGQREGYEQYF
>TRBJ2-2|TRBV27|15|-
CASTSSGSFAGELFF
>TRBJ1-2|TRBV9|11|-
CTSSVDRDYTF
>TRBJ2-7|TRBV29-1|12|-
CSARTDYYEQYF
>TRBJ1-2|TRBV2|12|-
CASMAGPGGYTF
>TRBJ2-2|TRBV29-1|14|-
CSVGGNPNTGELFF
>TRBJ2-4|TRBV29-1|15|-
CSVESTGTGKNIQYF
>TRBJ1-6|TRBV5-1|16|-
CASSSRDKSYNSPLHF
>TRBJ1-2|TRBV29-1|12|once
CSALQGNYGYTF
>TRBJ1-2|TRBV11-1|14|-
CASSLAGVGYGYTF
>TRBJ1-4|TRBV6-5|11|few
CASSGGEKLFF